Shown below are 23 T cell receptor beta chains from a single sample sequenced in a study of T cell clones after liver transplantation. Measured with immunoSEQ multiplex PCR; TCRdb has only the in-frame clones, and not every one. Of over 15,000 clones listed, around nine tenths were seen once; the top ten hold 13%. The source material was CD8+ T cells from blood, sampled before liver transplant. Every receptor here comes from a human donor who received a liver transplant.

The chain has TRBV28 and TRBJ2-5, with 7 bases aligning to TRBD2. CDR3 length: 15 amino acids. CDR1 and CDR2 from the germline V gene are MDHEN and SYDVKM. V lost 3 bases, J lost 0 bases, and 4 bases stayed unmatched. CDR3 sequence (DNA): TGTGCCAGCAGTTTGCTAGCGGAGTACCAAGAGACCCAGTACTTC. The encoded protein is CASSLLAEYQETQYF.

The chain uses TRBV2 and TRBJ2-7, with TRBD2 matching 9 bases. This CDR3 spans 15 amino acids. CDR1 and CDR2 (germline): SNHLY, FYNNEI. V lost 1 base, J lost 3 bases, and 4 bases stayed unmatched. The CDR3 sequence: CASSEGSGRGYEQYF. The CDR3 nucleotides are TGTGCCAGCAGTGAAGGTAGCGGGAGAGGCTACGAGCAGTACTTC.

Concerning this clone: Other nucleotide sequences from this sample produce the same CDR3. CDR3 DNA: TGTGCCAGCAGGGGAAGCGGAAGCTCCTACAATGAGCAGTTCTTC. Amino acids: CASRGSGSSYNEQFF. This chain uses TRBV2 with TRBJ2-1; possible D gene TRBD2, 5 bases. V lost 6 bases and J lost 0, with 12 bases in between. The germline V gene encodes CDR1 SNHLY and CDR2 FYNNEI. The CDR3 totals 15 residues.

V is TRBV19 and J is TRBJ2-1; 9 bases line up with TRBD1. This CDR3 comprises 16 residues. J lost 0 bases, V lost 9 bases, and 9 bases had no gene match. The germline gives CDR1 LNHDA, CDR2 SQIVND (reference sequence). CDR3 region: CASTRTGVLSYNEQFF. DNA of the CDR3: TGTGCCAGCACCCGGACAGGGGTCCTCTCCTACAATGAGCAGTTCTTC. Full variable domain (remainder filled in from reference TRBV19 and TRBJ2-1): DGGITQSPKYLFRKEGQNVTLSCEQNLNHDAMYWYRQDPGQGLRLIYYSQIVNDFQKGDIAEGYSVSREKKESFPLTVTSAQKNPTAFYLCASTRTGVLSYNEQFFGPGTRLTVL.

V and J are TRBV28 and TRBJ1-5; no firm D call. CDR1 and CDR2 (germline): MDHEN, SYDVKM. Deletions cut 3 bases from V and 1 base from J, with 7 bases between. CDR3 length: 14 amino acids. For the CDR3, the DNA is TGTGCCAGCAGTTTTTTGGCCAGCAATCAGCCCCAGCATTTT. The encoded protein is CASSFLASNQPQHF. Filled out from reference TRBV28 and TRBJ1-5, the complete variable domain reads DVKVTQSSRYLVKRTGEKVFLECVQDMDHENMFWYRQDPGLGLRLIYFSYDVKMKEKGDIPEGYSVSREKKERFSLILESASTNQTSMYLCASSFLASNQPQHFGDGTRLSIL.

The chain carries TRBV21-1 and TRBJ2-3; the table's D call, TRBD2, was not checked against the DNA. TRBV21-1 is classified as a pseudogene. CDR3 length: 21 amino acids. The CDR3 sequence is CASSPRTSGKKKRELTDTQYF. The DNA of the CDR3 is TGTGCCAGCAGCCCCCGGACTAGCGGGAAGAAGAAGAGGGAACTTACAGATACGCAGTATTTT.

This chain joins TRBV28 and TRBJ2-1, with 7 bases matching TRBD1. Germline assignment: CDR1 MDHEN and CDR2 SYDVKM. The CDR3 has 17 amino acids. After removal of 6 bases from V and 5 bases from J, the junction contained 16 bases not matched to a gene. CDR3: CASSSSQYRGPHNEQFF. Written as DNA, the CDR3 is TGTGCCAGCAGCTCTTCCCAATACAGGGGACCCCACAATGAGCAGTTCTTC.

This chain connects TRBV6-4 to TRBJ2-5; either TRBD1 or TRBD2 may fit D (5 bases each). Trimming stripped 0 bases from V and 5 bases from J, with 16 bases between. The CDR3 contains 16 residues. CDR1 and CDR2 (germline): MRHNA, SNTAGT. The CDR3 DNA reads TGTGCCAGCAGTGACTCGAGCAGGGAGCCCCAGGAGACCCAGTACTTC. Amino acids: CASSDSSREPQETQYF.

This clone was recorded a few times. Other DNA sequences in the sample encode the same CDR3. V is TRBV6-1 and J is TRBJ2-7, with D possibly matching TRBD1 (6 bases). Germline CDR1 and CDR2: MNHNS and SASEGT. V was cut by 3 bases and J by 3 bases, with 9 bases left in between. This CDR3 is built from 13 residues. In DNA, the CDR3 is TGTGCCAGCAGTGAGGGGGCTAGCTACGAGCAGTACTTC. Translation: CASSEGASYEQYF.

CDR3 residues: CASNISYPCLILRAPFPTNEKLFF. The CDR3 nucleotides read TGTGCCAGCAATATCTCCTATCCCTGCTTAATTCTCCGGGCTCCTTTTCCGACTAATGAAAAACTGTTTTTT. The V and J genes are TRBV28 and TRBJ1-4; D is undetermined. Trimming pared 7 bases from V and 2 bases from J, leaving 41 bases between. The CDR3 is 24 amino acids. CDR1 is MDHEN, CDR2 SYDVKM, per germline.

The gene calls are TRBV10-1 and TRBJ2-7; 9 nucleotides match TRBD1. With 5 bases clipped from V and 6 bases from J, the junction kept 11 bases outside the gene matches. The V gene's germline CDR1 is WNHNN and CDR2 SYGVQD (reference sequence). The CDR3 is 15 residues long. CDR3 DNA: TGCGCCAGCAGTCTGACTTGGGACAGGGAAAGCGAGCAGTACTTC. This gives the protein CASSLTWDRESEQYF.

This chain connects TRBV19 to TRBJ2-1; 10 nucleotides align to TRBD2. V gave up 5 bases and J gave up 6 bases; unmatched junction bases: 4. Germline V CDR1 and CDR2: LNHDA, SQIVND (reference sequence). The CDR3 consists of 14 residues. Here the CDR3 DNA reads TGTGCCAGTAGTCCTAGCGGGAGCGGCAATGAGCAGTTCTTC. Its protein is CASSPSGSGNEQFF.

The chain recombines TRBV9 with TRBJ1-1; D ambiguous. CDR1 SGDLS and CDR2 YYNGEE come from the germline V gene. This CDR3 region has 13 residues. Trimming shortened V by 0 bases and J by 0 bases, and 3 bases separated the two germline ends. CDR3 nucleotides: TGTGCCAGCAGCGTAGACATGAACACTGAAGCTTTCTTT. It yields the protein CASSVDMNTEAFF.

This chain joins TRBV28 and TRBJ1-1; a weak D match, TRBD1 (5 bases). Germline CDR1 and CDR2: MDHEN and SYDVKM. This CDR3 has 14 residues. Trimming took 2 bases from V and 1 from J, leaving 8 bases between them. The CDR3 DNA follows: TGTGCCAGCAGTTTAGGGGCGGAGAACACTGAAGCTTTCTTT. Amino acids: CASSLGAENTEAFF.

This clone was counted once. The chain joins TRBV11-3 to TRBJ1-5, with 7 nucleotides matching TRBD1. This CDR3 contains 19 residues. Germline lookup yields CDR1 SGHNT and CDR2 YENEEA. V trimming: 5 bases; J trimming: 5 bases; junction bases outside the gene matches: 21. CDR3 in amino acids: CASSPQEGPEGAMDQPQHF. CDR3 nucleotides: TGTGCCAGCAGCCCACAAGAGGGCCCGGAGGGGGCTATGGATCAGCCCCAGCATTTT.

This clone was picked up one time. The CDR3 bases are TGTGCCAGTAGTGGGATCGGCTACGAGCAGTACTTC. This sequence encodes CASSGIGYEQYF. V gene TRBV19 combines with J gene TRBJ2-7; D unclear. The CDR3 extends over 12 amino acids. Per the germline V gene, CDR1 is LNHDA and CDR2 is SQIVND (reference sequence). V was clipped by 5 bases and J by 3 bases, with 8 bases between them.

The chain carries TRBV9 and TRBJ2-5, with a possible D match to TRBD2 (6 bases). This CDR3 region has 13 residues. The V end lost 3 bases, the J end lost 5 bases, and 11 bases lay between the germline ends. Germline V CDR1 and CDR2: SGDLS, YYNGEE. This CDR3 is CASSGEERETQYF. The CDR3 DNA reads TGTGCCAGCAGCGGGGAGGAAAGGGAGACCCAGTACTTC.

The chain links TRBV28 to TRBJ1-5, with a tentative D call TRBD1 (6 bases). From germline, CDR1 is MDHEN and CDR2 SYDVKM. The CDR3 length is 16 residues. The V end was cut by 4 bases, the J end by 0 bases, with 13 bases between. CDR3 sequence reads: CASSSPRTDSNQPQHF. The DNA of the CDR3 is TGTGCCAGCAGTTCACCACGGACAGATAGCAATCAGCCCCAGCATTTT.

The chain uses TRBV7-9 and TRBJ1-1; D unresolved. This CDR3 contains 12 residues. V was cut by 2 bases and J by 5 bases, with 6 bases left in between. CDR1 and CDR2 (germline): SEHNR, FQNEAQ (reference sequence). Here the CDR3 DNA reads TGTGCCAGCAGCTTAAGTAGGACTGAAGCTTTCTTT. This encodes CASSLSRTEAFF. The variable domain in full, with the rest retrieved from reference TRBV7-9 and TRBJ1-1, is DTGVSQNPRHKITKRGQNVTFRCDPISEHNRLYWYRQTLGQGPEFLTYFQNEAQLEKSRLLSDRFSAERPKGSFSTLEIQRTEQGDSAMYLCASSLSRTEAFFGQGTRLTVV.

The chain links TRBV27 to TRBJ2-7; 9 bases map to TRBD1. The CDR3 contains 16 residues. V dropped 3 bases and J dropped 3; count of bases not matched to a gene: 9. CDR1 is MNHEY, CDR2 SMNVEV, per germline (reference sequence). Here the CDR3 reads CASSLWGGQGVYEQYF. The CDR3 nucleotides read TGTGCCAGCAGTTTGTGGGGGGGACAGGGCGTCTACGAGCAGTACTTC.

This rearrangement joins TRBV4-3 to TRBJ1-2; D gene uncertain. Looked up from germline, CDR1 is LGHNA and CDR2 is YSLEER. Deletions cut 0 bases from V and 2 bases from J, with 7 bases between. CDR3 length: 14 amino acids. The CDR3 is CASSQDQGNYGYTF. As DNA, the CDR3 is TGCGCCAGCAGCCAAGATCAAGGGAACTATGGCTACACCTTC.

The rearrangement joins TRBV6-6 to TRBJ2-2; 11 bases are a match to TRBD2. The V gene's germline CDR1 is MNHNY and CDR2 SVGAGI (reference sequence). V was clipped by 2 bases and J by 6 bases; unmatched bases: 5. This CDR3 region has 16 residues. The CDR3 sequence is CASSYVAGGPPGELFF. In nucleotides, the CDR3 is TGTGCCAGCAGTTACGTAGCGGGAGGGCCCCCCGGGGAGCTGTTTTTT.

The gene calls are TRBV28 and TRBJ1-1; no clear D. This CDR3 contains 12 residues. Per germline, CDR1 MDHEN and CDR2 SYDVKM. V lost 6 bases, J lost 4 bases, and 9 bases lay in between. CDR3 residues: CASRLDTTEAFF. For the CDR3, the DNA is TGTGCCAGCAGACTTGACACCACTGAAGCTTTCTTT.